This T cell receptor (beta chain) is drawn from a study of blood T cell repertoires in COVID-19. Study-wide background: Both acute and convalescent COVID-19 samples were obtained from the United States, Italy and Spain. T cells, B-cell-depleted T cells, or PBMCs provided the cDNA or gDNA that served as material.

The CDR3 contains 13 residues. Germline CDR1 is MDHEN and CDR2 is SYDVKM. Germline trimming cut 8 bases from V and 5 bases from J; bases unmatched to any gene: 6. As handled by the study authors: Cell counts per sample came from amplifying reference gene primers. Only in-frame clones appear in the TCRdb table, and some are missing; sequencing was by immunoSEQ multiplex PCR. V, J and clone size derive from that table, while D and trimming were established from the DNA sequence. The table lists roughly 250,000 clones, 65% to 90% of them singletons. The clonotype originates from a woman between 65 and 79 years old with acute or convalescent COVID-19. The chain couples TRBV28 to TRBJ1-2; 9 nucleotides match TRBD1. Source material: peripheral blood. The CDR3 reads CASWGQGEYGYTF. CDR3 nucleotides: TGTGCCAGCTGGGGACAGGGAGAATATGGCTACACCTTC.